The 24 T cell receptor beta chains given below trace back to one sample, sequenced in a study of CD8 T cells in ankylosing spondylitis. TCRdb analysed the 5' RACE reads with MiXCR anew, one entry per CDR3 protein. The sample records roughly 670,000 distinct CDR3 sequences, 15% to 20% being singletons. No antigen has been assigned to these receptors. General observations from the study: Characteristic, it appeared, of ankylosing spondylitis blood was a TCR beta motif of roughly eight highly homologous variants.

The specimen was blood, either unsorted or a sorted T cell fraction (not recorded which). The receptors shown here come from a male donor with ankylosing spondylitis.

This clonotype came up a few times. The CDR3 loop is CASSVQVGGSTDTQYF. In DNA form, the CDR3 reads TGTGCCAGCAGCGTTCAAGTGGGGGGAAGCACAGATACGCAGTATTTT. The chain is built from TRBV7-9 and TRBJ2-3; weak D call: TRBD2 (6 bases). V was cut by 5 bases and J by 0 bases, with 15 bases left in between. Germline V gene lookup returns CDR1 SEHNR and CDR2 FQNEAQ (reference sequence). The CDR3 runs 16 residues.

There are a few counts of this clonotype. The chain combines TRBV7-9 with TRBJ1-2; TRBD1 might be the D (5 bases). Per germline, CDR1 SEHNR and CDR2 FQNEAQ (reference sequence). The ends were cut back, 2 bases at V and 7 bases at J, with 14 bases in the middle. The CDR3 is 14 amino acids. The CDR3 nucleotides are TGTGCCAGCAGCTTAAGTGACAGCCCCCTTGGCTACACCTTC. Protein sequence: CASSLSDSPLGYTF.

This chain uses TRBV20-1 with TRBJ2-1; D is possibly TRBD1 (5 bases). V dropped 4 bases and J dropped 2 bases, with 15 bases sitting between them. Germline V CDR1 and CDR2: DFQATT, SNEGSKA (reference sequence). The CDR3 has 15 residues. The CDR3 sequence: CSAKAWGLPYNEQFF. The CDR3, as DNA: TGCAGTGCTAAGGCGTGGGGCCTTCCCTACAATGAGCAGTTCTTC.

This clonotype has a handful of counts. The V call is TRBV13, the J call TRBJ2-7, with D perhaps matching TRBD1 (5 bases). This CDR3 spans 15 amino acids. The germline V gene has CDR1 PRHDT and CDR2 FYEKMQ (reference sequence). Trimming removed 2 bases from V and 3 bases from J, with 14 bases in between. CDR3 amino acids: CASSLWPGQGYEQYF. The CDR3, as DNA: TGTGCCAGCAGCTTATGGCCAGGGCAAGGCTACGAGCAGTACTTC.

The rearrangement joins TRBV3-1 to TRBJ1-2; 11 bases map to TRBD1. The CDR3 is 16 residues long. V shed 4 bases, J shed 5 bases, and the junction held 9 bases outside the gene matches. CDR1 is LGHDT, CDR2 YNNKEL, per germline (reference sequence). The CDR3: CASSPSDRGLKYGYTF. The DNA for the CDR3 is TGTGCCAGCAGCCCATCGGACAGGGGGCTCAAGTATGGCTACACCTTC.

The table lists this clonotype with a few counts. The chain has TRBV12-3 or TRBV12-4 and TRBJ1-5; the D gene is possibly TRBD1 (5 bases). This CDR3 is 16 amino acids long. V was clipped by 5 bases and J by 0 bases, with 14 bases between them. In DNA, the CDR3 is TGTGCCAGCAGTCCAGGGACTGCAGATAGCAATCAGCCCCAGCATTTT. The encoded protein is CASSPGTADSNQPQHF.

The chain recombines TRBV7-9 with TRBJ2-7, with 8 bases matching TRBD1. Unmatched junction bases numbered 5, after V lost 1 base and J lost 0 bases. CDR3 length: 16 residues. Germline-derived CDR1 and CDR2 are SEHNR and FQNEAQ (reference sequence). CDR3 loop: CASSLGGDRSSYEQYF. The CDR3 coding sequence is TGTGCCAGCAGCTTAGGAGGGGACAGGAGCTCCTACGAGCAGTACTTC.

This clonotype was recorded only once. V usage is TRBV9 and J usage is TRBJ2-7; weak D call: TRBD2 (5 bases). The CDR3 length is 15 residues. Germline-derived CDR1 and CDR2 are SGDLS and YYNGEE. V shed 5 bases and J shed 3 bases, with 18 bases lying between them. The CDR3 region is CASSPRDSFIYEQYF. The CDR3 region has the DNA TGTGCCAGCAGTCCTCGGGATAGCTTTATCTACGAGCAGTACTTC.

This clonotype was counted many times. The rearrangement joins TRBV12-3 or TRBV12-4 to TRBJ1-5, with unresolved D. This CDR3 spans 15 amino acids. V was trimmed by 1 base and J by 5 bases, leaving 12 bases between them. This CDR3 reads CASSLGHASHQPQHF. The CDR3 DNA reads as TGTGCCAGCAGTTTAGGGCACGCGAGCCATCAGCCCCAGCATTTT.

This clonotype was observed at least ten times. V and J are TRBV5-1 and TRBJ2-7, with D maybe TRBD1 (5 bases). Per the germline V gene, CDR1 is SGHRS and CDR2 is YFSETQ. This CDR3 has 14 residues. Trimming stripped 1 base from V and 1 base from J, with 9 bases between. The CDR3 coding sequence is TGCGCCAGCAGCTTGCCGACAGTGTCCTACGAGCAGTACTTC. Protein product: CASSLPTVSYEQYF.

This clonotype appeared a few times. V and J are TRBV3-1 and TRBJ1-2, with D unresolved. Per the germline V gene, CDR1 is LGHDT and CDR2 is YNNKEL (reference sequence). The V end was cut by 0 bases, the J end by 4 bases, with 12 bases between. The CDR3 loop spans 15 amino acids. Here the CDR3 reads CASSQDGSSSYGYTF. CDR3 in DNA: TGTGCCAGCAGCCAAGACGGCAGTTCAAGCTATGGCTACACCTTC.

The chain uses TRBV12-3 or TRBV12-4 and TRBJ2-1; TRBD2 matches at 14 bases. The J segment lost 0 bases and the V segment lost 6 bases, leaving 13 bases of the junction unmatched. This CDR3 spans 20 amino acids. CDR3 amino acids: CASRPKPGTSGSFSYNEQFF. CDR3 bases: TGTGCCAGCAGGCCTAAACCCGGGACTAGCGGGAGTTTCTCCTACAATGAGCAGTTCTTC.

The sample holds a few counts of this clonotype. The chain employs TRBV6-2 or TRBV6-3 and TRBJ2-1, with 12 bases matching TRBD2. From germline, CDR1 is MNHEY and CDR2 SVGEGT. The ends lost 5 bases at V and 4 bases at J; junction bases unmatched: 6. The CDR3 consists of 16 residues. CDR3 bases: TGTGCCAGCAGTAACCGACTAGCGGGAGTGTACAATGAGCAGTTCTTC. Translating gives CASSNRLAGVYNEQFF.

Many counts were recorded for this clonotype. The rearrangement uses TRBV12-3 or TRBV12-4 and TRBJ2-6; no clear D gene. The V and J ends lost 3 bases and 0 bases respectively, with 6 bases between them. The CDR3 spans 15 residues. CDR3 amino acids: CASSFTGSGANVLTF. CDR3 in DNA: TGTGCCAGCAGTTTCACTGGCTCTGGGGCCAACGTCCTGACTTTC.

This clonotype occurred a few times. This chain links TRBV20-1 with TRBJ2-7, with 8 positions matching TRBD2. Germline V CDR1 and CDR2: DFQATT, SNEGSKA (reference sequence). The CDR3 runs to 17 residues. The V and J ends lost 1 base and 3 bases, in that order; junction bases with no gene match: 14. The CDR3 here is CSARGTGAGGPRYEQYF. DNA of the CDR3: TGCAGTGCTAGAGGGACCGGGGCGGGAGGCCCCCGCTACGAGCAGTACTTC.

This clonotype appeared many times. This chain uses TRBV29-1 with TRBJ2-6; TRBD2 agrees at 8 bases. The CDR3 runs 14 residues. CDR1 SQVTM and CDR2 ANQGSEA come from the germline V gene. V lost 5 bases, J lost 1 base, and 1 base stayed unmatched. CDR3 in amino acids: CSVRGGSGANVLTF. CDR3 DNA: TGCAGCGTTCGGGGGGGGTCTGGGGCCAACGTCCTGACTTTC. Using reference TRBV29-1 and TRBJ2-6 for the parts outside the CDR3, the full variable domain is SAVISQKPSRDICQRGTSLTIQCQVDSQVTMMFWYRQQPGQSLTLIATANQGSEATYESGFVIDKFPISRPNLTFSTLTVSNMSPEDSSIYLCSVRGGSGANVLTFGAGSRLTVL.

This clonotype was picked up a small number of times. The rearrangement uses TRBV12-3 or TRBV12-4 and TRBJ1-1; unclear D gene. Trimming pared 6 bases from V and 1 base from J, leaving 9 bases between. The CDR3 has 13 amino acids. CDR3 sequence reads: CASRFNRNTEAFF. CDR3 DNA sequence: TGTGCCAGCAGATTTAACCGGAACACTGAAGCTTTCTTT.

Concerning this clonotype: One junction end does not reproduce the germline sequence, and a read error may be involved. The V gene is TRBV10-3, the J gene TRBJ1-2; D call uncertain. Germline V gene lookup returns CDR1 ENHRY and CDR2 SYGVKD. CDR3 size: 12 residues. This CDR3 is CAISEPGEKFFF. The CDR3 DNA sequence: TGTGCCATCAGTGAGCCCGGGGAGAAGTTTTTCTTC.

The chain recombines TRBV3-1 with TRBJ1-2; D is perhaps TRBD1 (5 bases). Trimming left V 2 bases short and J 6 bases short, with 7 bases between. In germline, CDR1 is LGHDT, CDR2 YNNKEL (reference sequence). This CDR3 is built from 12 residues. For the CDR3, the DNA is TGTGCCAGCAGCCAACGGGGGGATGGCTACACCTTC. This encodes CASSQRGDGYTF.

Here the CDR3 reads CASSTSDEGWEKLFF. In DNA, the CDR3 is TGTGCCAGCAGCACCTCGGACGAAGGGTGGGAAAAACTGTTTTTT. The rearrangement uses TRBV7-9 and TRBJ1-4; no definite D call. Per the germline V gene, CDR1 is SEHNR and CDR2 is FQNEAQ (reference sequence). This CDR3 has 15 amino acids. V was cut by 5 bases and J by 8 bases, with 18 bases left in between.

This clonotype appeared a few times. The V and J genes are TRBV29-1 and TRBJ2-5; D is undetermined. Germline values: CDR1 SQVTM, CDR2 ANQGSEA. Trimming stripped 0 bases from V and 1 base from J, with 18 bases between. This CDR3 spans 17 amino acids. CDR3 in DNA: TGCAGCGTTGAAGATCCGGCTAGTTTAGGCCCCCAAGAGACCCAGTACTTC. It encodes CSVEDPASLGPQETQYF.

This clonotype was seen a few times. The V call is TRBV2, the J call TRBJ1-1, with a possible D match to TRBD1 (6 bases). The CDR3 runs 12 residues. The V gene lost 3 bases and the J gene lost 9 bases, with 11 bases spanning the gap. Germline V gene lookup returns CDR1 SNHLY and CDR2 FYNNEI. As DNA, the CDR3 is TGTGCCAGCAGTGATGGTGGACAGCAAGCTTTCTTT. Its protein is CASSDGGQQAFF. The full variable domain, completed using reference TRBV2 and TRBJ1-1, is EPEVTQTPSHQVTQMGQEVILRCVPISNHLYFYWYRQILGQKVEFLVSFYNNEISEKSEIFDDQFSVERPDGSNFTLKIRSTKLEDSAMYFCASSDGGQQAFFGQGTRLTVV.

The CDR3 DNA is TGCGCCAGCAGCTTGGGGTCTGCCATTATACAAGAGACCCAGTACTTC. Translation: CASSLGSAIIQETQYF. This rearrangement joins TRBV5-1 to TRBJ2-5; D remains unclear. The ends were cut back, 0 bases at V and 2 bases at J, with 14 bases in the middle. The germline gives CDR1 SGHRS, CDR2 YFSETQ. The length of the CDR3 is 16 residues.

This clonotype was seen a few times. This chain joins TRBV10-2 and TRBJ1-3; no clear D. The V gene's germline CDR1 is WSHSY and CDR2 SAAADI. V was pared by 3 bases and J by 0 bases, with 6 bases between. CDR3 length: 14 residues. DNA of the CDR3: TGCGCCAGCAGTGATGTAAGCTCTGGAAACACCATATATTTT. This sequence encodes CASSDVSSGNTIYF.